The rows below give T cell receptor beta chains drawn from one sample of a study of CXCR3-negative and CXCR3-positive naive CD8 T cells. TCRdb reprocessed the 5' RACE reads, keeping one entry per CDR3 protein, no DNA. The sample holds around 88,000 distinct CDR3 sequences. Sequencing was carried out using naive CXCR3+ CD8+ T cells from blood. The receptors originated from a human donor in good health. Some clones in this sample may be carry-over from other donors' samples. The CDR3 runs from the conserved cysteine through the conserved F or W. Each record gives: J gene, V gene, CDR3 protein.

>TRBJ2-5|TRBV6-1
CASSDGQGLWETQYF
>TRBJ2-1|TRBV28
CASSLKVEGGDEQFF
>TRBJ2-3|TRBV14
CASSHQDRRTDTQYF
>TRBJ2-7|TRBV5-1
CASSLRHGTETYEQYF
>TRBJ2-1|TRBV29-1
CSVTGGNYNEQFF
>TRBJ1-1|TRBV15
CATKRQMNTEAFF
>TRBJ2-1|TRBV9
CASTDGERDWSYNEQFF
>TRBJ2-7|TRBV27
CASSPMGEDLEQYF
>TRBJ2-7|TRBV28
CASSFRDRGGEQYF
>TRBJ2-5|TRBV7-6
CASSPRADQETQYF
>TRBJ1-5|TRBV27
CASSIFGGGNQPQHF
>TRBJ1-5|TRBV4-1
CASSQEWTVVNQPQHF
>TRBJ2-2|TRBV29-1
CSTDGANTGELFF
>TRBJ2-7|TRBV15
CATSGGLAATYEQYF
>TRBJ2-7|TRBV6-2/TRBV6-3
CASSFPGREDDRVQYF
>TRBJ2-5|TRBV6-2/TRBV6-3
CASSEGWSETQYF